This is a list of T cell receptor beta chains from one sample in a study of blood T cell repertoires in COVID-19. TCRdb's table, derived via immunoSEQ multiplex PCR, lists solely in-frame clones and lacks some. The table records hundreds of thousands of clones, more than 80% of them present only once. Input material: peripheral blood. Receptors were obtained from a man aged 40-49 years with acute or convalescent COVID-19. Each CDR3 is given with its conserved first and last residue. A D gene is named only where the DNA matches it firmly. Part of the rows lack a size; the others show once, few, many or a class for expanded clones.

abundance,v_gene,d_gene,j_gene,CDR3aa,CDR3nt
.,TRBV7-2,TRBD1,TRBJ1-1,CASSQGANTEAFF,TGTGCCAGCAGCCAGGGGGCGAACACTGAAGCTTTCTTT
.,TRBV19,TRBD2,TRBJ2-1,CASSISSGSFYEQFF,TGTGCCAGTAGTATATCTAGCGGGAGTTTCTATGAGCAGTTCTTC
.,TRBV3-1/TRBV3-2,.,TRBJ1-5,CASSQDYGNQPQHF,TGTGCCAGCAGCCAAGATTATGGCAATCAGCCCCAGCATTTT
few,TRBV12-3/TRBV12-4,TRBD2,TRBJ2-7,CASNSGGADEQYF,TGTGCCAGCAATAGCGGGGGGGCCGACGAGCAGTACTTC
.,TRBV23-1,.,TRBJ1-1,CASAGGRQFFEAFF,TGCGCCAGCGCAGGAGGGCGGCAGTTCTTTGAAGCTTTCTTT
.,TRBV19,.,TRBJ1-5,CASSPMLDQPQHF,TGTGCCAGTAGCCCTATGCTAGATCAGCCCCAGCATTTT
.,TRBV5-1,TRBD2,TRBJ2-1,CASSLGLAGGISSYNEQFF,TGCGCCAGCAGCTTGGGACTAGCGGGGGGAATTAGCTCCTACAATGAGCAGTTCTTC
.,TRBV7-2,TRBD1,TRBJ1-1,CASSMRTGGNTEAFF,TGTGCCAGCAGCATGAGGACAGGAGGGAACACTGAAGCTTTCTTT
.,TRBV5-5,TRBD1,TRBJ1-2,CASSIQGADYGYTF,TGTGCCAGCAGCATACAGGGGGCCGACTATGGCTACACCTTC
.,TRBV4-1,TRBD1,TRBJ2-3,CASSQKVRDRGGQADTQYF,TGCGCCAGCAGCCAAAAGGTGCGCGACAGGGGGGGTCAAGCAGATACGCAGTATTTT
.,TRBV4-1,.,TRBJ2-7,CASSQEGTRAEKQYF,TGCGCCAGCAGCCAAGAAGGGACTCGGGCAGAAAAGCAGTACTTC
.,TRBV19,.,TRBJ2-7,CASSEEGIAYEQYF,TGTGCCAGTAGTGAGGAGGGTATAGCCTACGAGCAGTACTTC
.,TRBV6-2/TRBV6-3,.,TRBJ2-7,CASSYFARGYEQYF,TGTGCCAGCAGTTACTTCGCCAGGGGATACGAGCAGTACTTC
once,TRBV27,.,TRBJ1-1,CASSLLTENTEAFF,TGTGCCAGCAGTTTATTGACAGAGAACACTGAAGCTTTCTTT
.,TRBV5-6,.,TRBJ2-7,CASSLGTYSYEQYF,TGTGCCAGCAGCTTGGGGACTTACTCCTACGAGCAGTACTTC
.,TRBV7-9,.,TRBJ2-1,CASSLVAKSSYNEQFF,TGTGCCAGCAGCTTAGTAGCGAAGAGCTCCTACAATGAGCAGTTCTTC
.,TRBV7-9,.,TRBJ2-2,CASSLAQGLPGELFF,TGTGCCAGCAGCTTAGCGCAGGGGTTACCCGGGGAGCTGTTTTTT
few,TRBV25-1,.,TRBJ1-6,CASSDLSDSYNSPLHF,TGTGCCAGCAGTGATCTTTCGGACAGCTATAATTCACCCCTCCACTTT
.,TRBV25-1,TRBD1,TRBJ1-1,CASSDQQGRAFF,TGTGCCAGCAGTGACCAACAGGGGAGGGCTTTCTTT
.,TRBV28,TRBD1,TRBJ2-7,CASNIPGQTYEQYF,TGTGCCAGCAATATTCCGGGACAGACCTACGAGCAGTACTTC
.,TRBV4-2,TRBD1,TRBJ1-1,CASSQETGDTEAFF,TGTGCCAGCAGCCAGGAAACAGGGGACACTGAAGCTTTCTTT
.,TRBV5-1,TRBD2,TRBJ2-5,CASSSTVAGPAETQYF,TGCGCCAGCAGCTCCACAGTAGCGGGACCCGCAGAGACCCAGTACTTC
once,TRBV5-4,TRBD2,TRBJ2-3,CASSPGLAGGTDTQYF,TGTGCCAGCAGCCCCGGACTAGCGGGTGGGACCGATACGCAGTATTTT
.,TRBV29-1,.,TRBJ1-2,CSVGGRRADTNYGYTF,TGCAGCGTGGGTGGCCGCAGGGCGGATACTAACTATGGCTACACCTTC
few,TRBV5-1,TRBD1,TRBJ2-2,CASTRGTGPSMNTGELFF,TGCGCCAGCACTAGAGGGACAGGCCCATCCATGAACACCGGGGAGCTGTTTTTT
.,TRBV18,TRBD1,TRBJ1-6,CASSPRGRGTGQNSPLHF,TGTGCCAGCTCACCTCGGGGACGAGGGACAGGGCAAAATTCACCCCTCCACTTT